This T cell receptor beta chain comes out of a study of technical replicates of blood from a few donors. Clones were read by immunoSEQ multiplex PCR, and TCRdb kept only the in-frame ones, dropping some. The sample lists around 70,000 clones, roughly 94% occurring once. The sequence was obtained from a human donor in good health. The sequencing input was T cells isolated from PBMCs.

The CDR3 region has the DNA TGTGCCAGCAGAGAGACTAGCGGGAGCTCCTACGAGCAGTACTTC. Protein product: CASRETSGSSYEQYF. This rearrangement joins TRBV6-6 to TRBJ2-7, with 12 nucleotides matching TRBD2. Looked up from germline, CDR1 is MNHNY and CDR2 is SVGAGI (reference sequence). This CDR3 comprises 15 residues. The trim removed 6 bases at V and 0 bases at J, leaving 3 bases unmatched.